This entry describes one T cell receptor beta chain. No antigen is known for it. Base quality data are lacking; no much larger clone is found one base away. Library preparation employed the immunoSEQ multiplex PCR assay. TCRdb mirrors the immuneACCESS table, restricted to in-frame sequences. Some clones are absent from its copies; in checked studies, under half trace to an unresolved V gene, and the reason for the others is unknown. This sample is represented by some 250,000 clones; roughly 80% of them were singletons. About 14% of the sample belongs to the ten largest clones. CDR1 and CDR2 were assigned from the germline V gene as SNHLY and FYNNEI. The CDR3 covers 13 residues, taking in both the cysteine and the phenylalanine. CDR3 DNA only is kept here, 39 bases in frame from base 1. V drops 4 bases and J drops 5 bases, leaving 10 bases in between. The sample originates from a study of control samples from healthy donors and cancer patients (dated by TCRdb to 2019 to 2021).

The receptor comes from a woman aged 55-69 years with lung cancer. Sequencing used PBMCs. The V and J segments used are TRBV2 and TRBJ2-3; possibly the D gene is TRBD1, per 6 matching bases. The DNA is as follows: TGTGCCAGCAGTGCAGGGGCCGGAGATACGCAGTATTTT. It codes for CASSAGAGDTQYF.